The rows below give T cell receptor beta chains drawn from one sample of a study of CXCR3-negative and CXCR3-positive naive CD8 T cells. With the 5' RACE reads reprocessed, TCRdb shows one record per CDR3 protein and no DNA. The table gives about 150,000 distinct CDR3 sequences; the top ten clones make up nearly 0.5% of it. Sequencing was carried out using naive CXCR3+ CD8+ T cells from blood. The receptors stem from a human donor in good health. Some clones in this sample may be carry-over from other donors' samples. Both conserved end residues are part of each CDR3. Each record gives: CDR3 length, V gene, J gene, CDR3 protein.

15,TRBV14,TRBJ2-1,CASSLRQGGHNEQFF
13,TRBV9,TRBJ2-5,CASSPGGEETQYF
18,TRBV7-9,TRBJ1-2,CASSQETSPGEDDYGYTF
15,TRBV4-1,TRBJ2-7,CASSRTDGGSYEQYF
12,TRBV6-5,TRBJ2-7,CASSDRADEQYF
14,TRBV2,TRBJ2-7,CASSGVASRSEQYF
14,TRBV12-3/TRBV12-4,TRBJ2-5,CASKPAGGRETQYF
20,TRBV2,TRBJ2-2,CASSEARLAGGPEYSGELFF
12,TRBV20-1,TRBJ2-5,CSGKLAGETQYF
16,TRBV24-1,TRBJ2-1,CATSGPEGSGDNEQFF
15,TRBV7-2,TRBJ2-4,CASSPPWGAKNIQYF
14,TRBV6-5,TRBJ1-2,CASSSLNFNYGYTF
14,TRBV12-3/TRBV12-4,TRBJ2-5,CASSSTGSQETQYF
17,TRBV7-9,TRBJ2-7,CASSTTRAGPGAYERYF
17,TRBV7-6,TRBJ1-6,CASSVSPGAKYNSPLHF
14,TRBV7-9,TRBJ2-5,CASSLRESPETQYF
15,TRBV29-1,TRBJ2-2,CSVESTDANTGELFF
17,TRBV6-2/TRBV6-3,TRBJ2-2,CASSYHAMGQHTGELFF
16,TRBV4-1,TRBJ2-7,CASSPTGLRESYEQYF
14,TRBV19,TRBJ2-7,CASSILDGAYEQYF
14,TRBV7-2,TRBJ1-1,CASSLRGWGTEAFF
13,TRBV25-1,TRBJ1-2,CASSEYTGEGYTF
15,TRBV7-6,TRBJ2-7,CASSLEGSGGYEQYF
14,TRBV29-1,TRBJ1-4,CSGIFPGQPEKLFF
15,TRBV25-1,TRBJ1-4,CASSFRDSYNEKLFF
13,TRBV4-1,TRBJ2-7,CASSRENDYEQYF
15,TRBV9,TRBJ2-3,CASSEGLTLTDTQYF
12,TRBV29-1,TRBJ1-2,CSVPDQNYGYTF
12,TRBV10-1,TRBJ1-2,CASGPVTTGYTF
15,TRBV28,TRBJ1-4,CASSVTIVTNEKLFF
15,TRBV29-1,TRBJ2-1,CSVEGRRSSYNEQFF
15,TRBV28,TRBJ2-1,CASSFTGGAYNEQFF
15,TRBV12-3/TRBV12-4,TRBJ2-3,CASSPVGGGPDTQYF
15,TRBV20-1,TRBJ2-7,CSANEGRGFYYEQYF
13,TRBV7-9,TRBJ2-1,CASSFTSSPEQFF
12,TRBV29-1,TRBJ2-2,CSVEGGSAELFF
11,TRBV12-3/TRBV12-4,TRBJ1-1,CASSTDTEAFF
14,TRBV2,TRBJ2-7,CASSDPPGSYEQYF
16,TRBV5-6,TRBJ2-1,CASSQPTSFSYNEQFF
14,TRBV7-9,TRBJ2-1,CASSSGLADGHQFF
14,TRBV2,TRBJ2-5,CASIGFRSQETQYF
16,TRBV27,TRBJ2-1,CTSSLYREGSYNEQFF
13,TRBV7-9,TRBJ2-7,CASSSNQGGEQYF
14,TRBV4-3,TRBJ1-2,CASSQRQGAGGYTF
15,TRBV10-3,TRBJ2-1,CAISVLAGAGNEQFF
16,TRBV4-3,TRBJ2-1,CASSQDVPDSYNEQFF
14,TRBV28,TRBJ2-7,CASSPRPVSYEQYF
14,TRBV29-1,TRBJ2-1,CSVDWGAGNGEQFF